This note documents a single T cell receptor (beta chain) sequence. No cognate antigen has been identified for it. The input lacks base qualities; no much larger clone sits a single base away. The data belong to a study of blood T cell repertoires in COVID-19 (dated by TCRdb to about 2020). As for the study more broadly: Samples from collaborators originated in the United States, Italy and Spain and spanned both the acute and convalescent phases of COVID-19. The material from the prospective study consisted of cDNA or gDNA derived from T cells, B-cell-depleted T cells, or PBMCs. Deeply sampled blood TCRbeta repertoires from subjects exposed to, actively infected with, or recovered from COVID-19 were included in the dataset. A freely available public database, intended as a resource for researchers studying the immune response to SARS-CoV-2, is where the repertoires were released. Samples came from the ongoing ImmuneRACE study (first 160 participants) plus 1,254 subjects from 6 global collaborators. Sample metadata almost always included a de-identified subject ID, COVID-19 status, age in years and sex. Where available, HLA class I and class II types were taken from metadata supplied by the sample provider and were not determined by assay-based typing. The paper as a whole reports these results and caveats: How much clinical and demographic metadata was included differed by source and by participant, and the metadata was provided uncurated.

The immunoSEQ Assay, a bias-controlled multiplex PCR, was used to amplify TCRbeta CDR3 regions from genomic DNA. Under the source paper's analysis protocol: Nucleated cell counts per sample were estimated from amplification of reference gene primers within the assay. To quantify the absolute abundance of each unique TCRbeta CDR3 rearrangement, sequence reads were collapsed and filtered. For each sample, productive Simpson clonality was calculated as the square root of Simpson's diversity index over productive rearrangements. Entries here come from immuneACCESS through TCRdb and include only in-frame sequences with V and J called. Some clones fail to appear in such tables; in the studies checked, an unresolved V gene covers under half of the shortfall, and the cause of the remainder is unknown. V and J calls and clone size follow that table, whereas D and trimming were derived from the DNA. In this sample the table shows approximately 300,000 clones, about 90% of which occur a single time. In total, the top ten clones hold under 8% of the sample.

A second Seattle source provided samples from volunteer blood donors who had recovered from COVID-19. The collaborating institutions used their own protocols to collect whole blood in K2EDTA tubes. Collaborator samples were shipped for TCRbeta analysis as frozen whole blood, isolated PBMCs, or DNA extracted from either sample type. Based on the germline V gene, the CDR1 and CDR2 sequences are SGHRS and YFSETQ. Here V drops 4 bases and J drops 6 bases, and the junction holds 10 bases not matched to any gene. Spanning cysteine to phenylalanine, the CDR3 consists of 16 amino acids. Only the CDR3 part of the read is kept: 48 bases, read in frame from the first base.

The chain was built from TRBV5-1 and TRBJ2-1; TRBD1 agrees with 10 junctional bases. Sequencing was carried out using peripheral blood. This clonotype originated in a man younger than 35 who had recovered from COVID-19. CDR3 reads: CASSELPGQGTNEQFF. Read as DNA, the sequence is TGCGCCAGCAGCGAACTCCCGGGACAGGGGACCAATGAGCAGTTCTTC.